These T cell receptor beta chains were read from a single sample in a study of glioma-infiltrating T cells after dendritic cell vaccination. Generated by immunoSEQ multiplex PCR, the TCRdb table keeps only in-frame clones and is missing some. The repertoire holds fewer than 75,000 clones, with about four fifths as singletons. The source material was blood, sampled before dendritic cell vaccination. The receptor source for this set is a human donor with glioblastoma. The CDR3 runs from the conserved cysteine through the conserved F or W. The D gene is left open where the match is weak. Clone size is stated in some rows and not others, as once, few, many or a class when expanded.

J: TRBJ2-2
V: TRBV5-1
size: NA
D: NA
DNA: TGCGCCAGCAGCCAAATACAGGGCACCGGGGAGCTGTTTTTT
CDR3: CASSQIQGTGELFF

J: TRBJ1-1
V: TRBV2
size: NA
D: NA
DNA: TGTGCCAGCAGTGCGGCCAGGAAAAACACTGAAGCTTTCTTT
CDR3: CASSAARKNTEAFF

J: TRBJ1-1
V: TRBV5-4
size: NA
D: NA
DNA: TGTGCCAGCAGCATTCAGACAGATAACACTGAAGCTTTCTTT
CDR3: CASSIQTDNTEAFF

J: TRBJ1-5
V: TRBV19
size: NA
D: TRBD1
DNA: TGTGCCAGTAGTATCTTTGCAGGGGGCGAAGTCCAGCCCCAGCATTTT
CDR3: CASSIFAGGEVQPQHF

J: TRBJ1-1
V: TRBV6-5
size: once
D: NA
DNA: TGTGCCAGCAGTTTCAGGGGCACTGAAGCTTTCTTT
CDR3: CASSFRGTEAFF

J: TRBJ2-2
V: TRBV6-1
size: NA
D: NA
DNA: TGTGCCAGCGCACGGAGGGAGGAGCTGTTTTTT
CDR3: CASARREELFF

J: TRBJ2-7
V: TRBV6-6
size: NA
D: TRBD1
DNA: TGTGCCAGCAGTTACCGAGGGACAGCCTCCTACGAGCAGTACTTC
CDR3: CASSYRGTASYEQYF

J: TRBJ2-7
V: TRBV19
size: NA
D: NA
DNA: TGTGCCAGTAGTAGCCAAACGGGACACCTCTCCTACGAGCAGTACTTC
CDR3: CASSSQTGHLSYEQYF

J: TRBJ1-2
V: TRBV7-2
size: NA
D: TRBD1
DNA: TGTGCCAGCAGCGTCACAGGGGGCGCGGGCGGCTACACCTTC
CDR3: CASSVTGGAGGYTF

J: TRBJ2-5
V: TRBV5-4
size: NA
D: NA
DNA: TGTGCCAGCAGCTCCCCGGGGGTAGAGACCCAGTACTTC
CDR3: CASSSPGVETQYF

J: TRBJ1-1
V: TRBV30
size: NA
D: TRBD1
DNA: TGTGCCTGGAATCAGGGGGGTCGGGTCACTGAAGCTTTCTTT
CDR3: CAWNQGGRVTEAFF

J: TRBJ2-2
V: TRBV6-5
size: NA
D: NA
DNA: TGTGCCAGCAGTTACTCATGGGGGGAACACACCGGGGAGCTGTTTTTT
CDR3: CASSYSWGEHTGELFF

J: TRBJ1-1
V: TRBV6-1
size: NA
D: NA
DNA: TGTGCCAGCAGTGAAGTGGGGAGGGAGGGGGCTGAAGCTTTCTTT
CDR3: CASSEVGREGAEAFF

J: TRBJ2-5
V: TRBV25-1
size: NA
D: NA
DNA: TGTGCCAGCAGTGAGTCCAGGCCCCAAGAGACCCAGTACTTC
CDR3: CASSESRPQETQYF

J: TRBJ2-7
V: TRBV13
size: NA
D: TRBD2
DNA: TGTGCCAGCAGCCCCCATACTAGCGGGGACTCCTACGAGCAGTACTTC
CDR3: CASSPHTSGDSYEQYF

J: TRBJ1-1
V: TRBV6-6
size: NA
D: NA
DNA: TGTGCCAGCAGTTACTCGTCGGGTGTGGACACTGAAGCTTTCTTT
CDR3: CASSYSSGVDTEAFF

J: TRBJ2-5
V: TRBV10-2
size: NA
D: NA
DNA: TGCGCCAGCGTAGAAACTAGACTCCAAGAGACCCAGTACTTC
CDR3: CASVETRLQETQYF

J: TRBJ2-3
V: TRBV4-2
size: NA
D: TRBD2
DNA: TGTGCCAGCAGCCAGAGGACTAGCGGGGGGAGCACAGATACGCAGTATTTT
CDR3: CASSQRTSGGSTDTQYF

J: TRBJ2-3
V: TRBV5-4
size: NA
D: NA
DNA: TGTGCCAGCAGCTCCCGAGATACGCAGTATTTT
CDR3: CASSSRDTQYF

J: TRBJ2-2
V: TRBV5-1
size: NA
D: TRBD2
DNA: TGCGCCAGCAGCTTGGAGCCTAGCGGGGGCCGTACGAACACCGGGGAGCTGTTTTTT
CDR3: CASSLEPSGGRTNTGELFF

J: TRBJ1-1
V: TRBV29-1
size: NA
D: NA
DNA: TGCAGCGTGAGGGCAGGAGGAACTTTCTTT
CDR3: CSVRAGGTFF

J: TRBJ2-2
V: TRBV13
size: NA
D: TRBD2
DNA: TGTGCCAGCAGCTTCCTAGCGGGGGACACCGGGGAGCTGTTTTTT
CDR3: CASSFLAGDTGELFF

J: TRBJ1-3
V: TRBV28
size: once
D: NA
DNA: TGTGCCAGCAGTTTCCGCGGACAGTACACTGGAAACACCATATATTTT
CDR3: CASSFRGQYTGNTIYF

J: TRBJ1-6
V: TRBV5-6
size: once
D: NA
DNA: TGTGCCAGCAGCTTTATTGGCAATAATTCACCCCTCCACTTT
CDR3: CASSFIGNNSPLHF

J: TRBJ2-6
V: TRBV2
size: once
D: NA
DNA: TGTGCCAGCAGTGACGGGACTGGCGCCTCTGGGGCCAACGTCCTGACTTTC
CDR3: CASSDGTGASGANVLTF

J: TRBJ1-1
V: TRBV7-9
size: NA
D: NA
DNA: TGTGCCAGCAGCAATTGGTTAGCAGCTTTCTTT
CDR3: CASSNWLAAFF

J: TRBJ2-2
V: TRBV19
size: NA
D: TRBD1
DNA: TGTGCCACCACAGGCGGACAGGGGCAGGGCACCGGGGAGCTGTTTTTT
CDR3: CATTGGQGQGTGELFF

J: TRBJ1-1
V: TRBV15
size: NA
D: NA
DNA: TGTGCCACCAACCCAGGGGCGGCGAACACTGAAGCTTTCTTT
CDR3: CATNPGAANTEAFF

J: TRBJ1-2
V: TRBV6-5
size: NA
D: NA
DNA: TGTGCCAGCAGACAGATAAACTATGGCTACACCTTC
CDR3: CASRQINYGYTF

J: TRBJ1-4
V: TRBV6-1
size: once
D: NA
DNA: TGTGCCAGCACCCTAATCCAGGAGGCCGAGGAAAAACTGTTTTTT
CDR3: CASTLIQEAEEKLFF

J: TRBJ2-7
V: TRBV7-9
size: NA
D: NA
DNA: TGTGCCAGCAGCTTAGGAGGGCAGGGGGGCGGTTACGAGCAGTACTTC
CDR3: CASSLGGQGGGYEQYF

J: TRBJ1-3
V: TRBV7-9
size: NA
D: TRBD1
DNA: TGTGCCAGCAGCTTAGGCGGACAGGGGGCTGGAAACACCATATATTTT
CDR3: CASSLGGQGAGNTIYF

J: TRBJ1-5
V: TRBV19
size: NA
D: TRBD1
DNA: TGTGCCAGTAGTACGAATAGGCAGGGGGCAAGGCAGCCCCAGCATTTT
CDR3: CASSTNRQGARQPQHF

J: TRBJ1-3
V: TRBV2
size: once
D: NA
DNA: TGTGCCAGCAGTTGGGGGGGCGGCTCTGGAAACACCATATATTTT
CDR3: CASSWGGGSGNTIYF

J: TRBJ1-6
V: TRBV12-5
size: NA
D: TRBD1
DNA: TGTGCTAGTGGTTTTTTCGGGACAGGGAATTCACCCCTCCACTTT
CDR3: CASGFFGTGNSPLHF

J: TRBJ1-4
V: TRBV9
size: NA
D: NA
DNA: TGTGCCAGCAGCCTGGACAGCACGAATGAAAAACTGTTTTTT
CDR3: CASSLDSTNEKLFF

J: TRBJ2-7
V: TRBV4-1
size: NA
D: TRBD1
DNA: TGCGCCAGCAGCCAGGCAGGGGGCAAAACCTACGAGCAGTACTTC
CDR3: CASSQAGGKTYEQYF

J: TRBJ2-1
V: TRBV7-3
size: NA
D: TRBD1
DNA: TGTGCCAGCAGCTTAACCGGGGGTGGACAGGGGGCGTTCGAGCAGTTCTTC
CDR3: CASSLTGGGQGAFEQFF

J: TRBJ1-1
V: TRBV7-2
size: NA
D: NA
DNA: TGTGCCAGCAGCTTATTCAGGGGAGGGACCACTGAAGCTTTCTTT
CDR3: CASSLFRGGTTEAFF

J: TRBJ2-2
V: TRBV27
size: NA
D: NA
DNA: TGTGCCAGCACCCCCTGGTCGGGCACCGGGGAGCTGTTTTTT
CDR3: CASTPWSGTGELFF

J: TRBJ2-2
V: TRBV4-1
size: NA
D: NA
DNA: TGCGCCAGCAGCCAGGAGACAGCGAACACCGGGGAGCTGTTTTTT
CDR3: CASSQETANTGELFF